This T cell receptor (beta chain) was retrieved from a study of blood T cells in healthy people across ages. Findings of the study overall: With donor CMV status unknown, expanded clonotype changes were possibly confounded. There were more naive CD4+ cells and higher diversity in long-lived donors than in aged donors.

V shed 2 bases and J 8 bases; nucleotides not matched to a gene: 10. Germline V gives CDR1 SQVTM, CDR2 ANQGSEA. The CDR3 is 15 residues long. This clonotype was observed a few times. The antigen remains undetermined. The authors ran a second PCR of roughly 6 to 12 cycles using a sample-barcoded 5' primer and a J-beta primer mix. Via MiXCR, TCRdb re-called the 5' RACE reads, giving one row per CDR3 protein. The repertoire includes some 1.6 million distinct CDR3 sequences, around 36% of them detected once, and about 11% sits in the top ten. Each donor gave around 9.6 milliliters of peripheral blood. The source material was blood. The receptor was derived from a woman under 40 in good health. This chain joins TRBV29-1 and TRBJ1-4; 8 bases map to TRBD1. The CDR3 loop is CSVETGTGPLEKLFF. The CDR3 nucleotides read TGCAGCGTTGAAACCGGGACAGGTCCTTTGGAAAAACTGTTTTTT.